The sample holds many counts of the clone carrying this TCR beta chain. The data stem from a study of T-cell reconstitution after alpha-beta-depleted transplantation in children. V lost 5 bases and J lost 0, with 16 bases in between. Germline assignment: CDR1 LGHDT and CDR2 YNNKEL (reference sequence). The CDR3 is 16 residues long. Unique molecular identifiers were incorporated into the prepared TCRbeta library. TCRdb reanalysed the PCR reads using MiXCR and keeps one entry per CDR3 protein. The repertoire includes 65,000 to 70,000 distinct CDR3 sequences, roughly 4.4% of them detected once, and over 15% sits in the top ten.

The sequenced sample was PBMCs, mostly from graft donor cells, obtained 180 days after TCRalphabeta/CD19-depleted stem cell transplant. The receptor was derived from a boy under two years old who had a stem cell transplant for acute myeloid leukemia, so the T cells may come from the graft donor. This sequence joins TRBV3-1 and TRBJ2-5, with TRBD2 as a possible D gene (5 bases). This CDR3 is CASSDTGTVYQETQYF. CDR3 nucleotides: TGTGCCAGCAGCGATACGGGAACTGTGTACCAAGAGACCCAGTACTTC.